This T cell receptor (beta chain) was captured by sequencing in a study of T cells after yellow fever vaccination. This clonotype has a handful of counts. TCRdb re-called the 5' RACE reads with MiXCR, one entry per CDR3 protein. The sample carries about 350,000 distinct CDR3 sequences, approximately 10% recorded once. The germline CDR1 and CDR2 sequences are SQVTM and ANQGSEA. The CDR3 consists of 15 residues. Trimming shortened V by 2 bases and J by 1 base, and 11 bases separated the two germline ends. The clonotype originates from a man between 18 and 35 years old who received the YFV17D yellow fever vaccine. The input for sequencing was PBMCs, taken on the day of the first yellow fever vaccination. V usage is TRBV29-1 and J usage is TRBJ2-2, with a possible D match to TRBD1 (6 bases). CDR3 coding DNA: TGCAGCGTTGAACAGAGGGGACAGAACACCGGGGAGCTGTTTTTT. Its translation is CSVEQRGQNTGELFF.